This passage covers 8 T cell receptor beta chains from one sample sequenced in a study of OX40 agonist ivuxolimab in advanced cancers. TCRdb's table, derived via immunoSEQ multiplex PCR, lists solely in-frame clones and lacks some. The sample holds approximately 58,000 clones, about 85% seen once. The sequencing used CD4+ or CD8+ T cells sorted from blood, collected in a trial of the OX40 agonist ivuxolimab. These receptors all come from an adult with an advanced solid tumor such as melanoma, head and neck, liver or kidney cancer.

CDR3 protein: CASRRGSAYEQYF. The CDR3 coding sequence is TGTGCCAGCAGACGGGGCAGTGCCTACGAGCAGTACTTC. The chain links TRBV28 to TRBJ2-7; D might be TRBD1 or TRBD2, each matching 5 bases. Germline V gives CDR1 MDHEN, CDR2 SYDVKM. V shed 6 bases and J shed 2 bases, with 11 bases lying between them. This CDR3 has 13 residues. Supplemented by reference TRBV28 and TRBJ2-7, the full variable domain reads DVKVTQSSRYLVKRTGEKVFLECVQDMDHENMFWYRQDPGLGLRLIYFSYDVKMKEKGDIPEGYSVSREKKERFSLILESASTNQTSMYLCASRRGSAYEQYFGPGTRLTVT.

The chain employs TRBV28 and TRBJ2-7; D gene ambiguous. Per the germline V gene, CDR1 is MDHEN and CDR2 is SYDVKM. V was pared by 6 bases and J by 5 bases, with 8 bases between. The CDR3 runs to 11 residues. CDR3 sequence: CASSPANEQYF. DNA for the CDR3: TGTGCCAGCAGCCCCGCTAACGAGCAGTACTTC.

The chain is built from TRBV6-1 and TRBJ2-2; 8 bases match TRBD1. Germline values: CDR1 MNHNS, CDR2 SASEGT. Trimming at V came to 4 bases and at J to 3 bases, leaving 4 bases not matched to a gene. This CDR3 region has 15 residues. In DNA form, the CDR3 reads TGTGCCAGCAGTGCAGGGGGCTTGCACACCGGGGAGCTGTTTTTT. It translates to CASSAGGLHTGELFF.

The rearrangement joins TRBV9 to TRBJ2-7; 9 bases agree with TRBD2. Unmatched junction bases numbered 3, after V lost 2 bases and J lost 0 bases. The CDR3 has 15 amino acids. Germline V gene lookup returns CDR1 SGDLS and CDR2 YYNGEE. The CDR3 is CASSVLAGASYEQYF. DNA for the CDR3: TGTGCCAGCAGCGTCTTAGCGGGAGCCTCCTACGAGCAGTACTTC.

This clone was picked up a small number of times. This sequence joins TRBV9 and TRBJ2-3; D is ambiguous. The CDR3 has 15 residues. The germline CDR1 and CDR2 sequences are SGDLS and YYNGEE. Trimming left V 1 base short and J 3 bases short, with 12 bases between. Here the CDR3 reads CASSVRDFGTDTQYF. CDR3 in DNA: TGTGCCAGCAGCGTACGCGACTTCGGTACAGATACGCAGTATTTT.

V and J are TRBV7-2 and TRBJ2-1; weak D call: TRBD1 (6 bases). The CDR3 contains 15 residues. V dropped 1 base and J dropped 10 bases, with 17 bases sitting between them. Germline assignment: CDR1 SGHTA and CDR2 FQGNSA. The CDR3 sequence is CASSLGPGVEREQFF. The CDR3 DNA is TGTGCCAGCAGCTTAGGCCCAGGGGTGGAGAGGGAGCAGTTCTTC. The full variable domain, rest sourced from reference TRBV7-2 and TRBJ2-1, is GAGVSQSPSNKVTEKGKDVELRCDPISGHTALYWYRQSLGQGLEFLIYFQGNSAPDKSGLPSDRFSAERTGGSVSTLTIQRTQQEDSAVYLCASSLGPGVEREQFFGPGTRLTVL.

This clone was picked up one time. The chain employs TRBV7-3 and TRBJ1-2; D gene unclear. This CDR3 contains 14 residues. Deletions cut 5 bases from V and 4 bases from J, with 14 bases between. Germline assignment: CDR1 SGHTA and CDR2 FQGTGA. CDR3 nucleotides: TGTGCCAGCAGCCCAACTCCCGGTGCCTATGGCTACACCTTC. Amino acid sequence: CASSPTPGAYGYTF.

The genes are TRBV7-2 and TRBJ2-1; 7 bases align to TRBD2. Germline V gene sequence: CDR1 SGHTA, CDR2 FQGNSA. V shed 8 bases, J shed 10 bases, and the junction held 14 bases outside the gene matches. This CDR3 is built from 14 residues. The CDR3 DNA is TGTGCCAGCCACCTTCATAGCGGGCGGGGGGAGCAGTTCTTC. Translation gives CASHLHSGRGEQFF.